This TCR beta chain was retrieved from a study of blood T cells in healthy people across ages. CDR1 MGHDK and CDR2 SYGVNS come from the germline V gene. V gave up 5 bases and J gave up 8 bases, with 13 bases separating them. CDR3 length: 13 amino acids. Peripheral blood, around 10 milliliters per donor, was collected. It was with a sample-barcoded 5' primer and a J-beta primer mix that a second PCR of roughly 6 to 11 cycles was run. TCRdb itself ran the 5' RACE reads through MiXCR, one entry per CDR3 protein. The sample shows some 1.5 million distinct CDR3 sequences, about 42% of them seen only once. The V gene is TRBV25-1, the J gene TRBJ2-1, with D possibly matching TRBD1 (6 bases). This sequence was found in a woman under 30 in good health. The sample was blood. The CDR3 region has the DNA TGTGCCAGCAGTTCATACAGGGTCTATGAGCAGTTCTTC. Its translation is CASSSYRVYEQFF.